A selection of T cell receptor beta chains follows, all from one sample in a study of beta chain features in type 1 diabetes. TCRdb keeps only in-frame clones here, not all; method: immunoSEQ multiplex PCR. The data show 600,000 to 700,000 clones, roughly an eighth seen once. Sequencing was carried out using naive CD4+ T cells from blood. The receptors stem from a young man with type 1 diabetes. Each CDR3 is given with its conserved first and last residue. The D gene is left open where the match is weak. Some rows have no size entry. The others give once, few or many, or a class for an expanded clone.

V	D	size	J	DNA	CDR3
TRBV28	TRBD1	few	TRBJ1-6	TGTGCCAGCAGTTTATGGGAGGGACAGGGGGTAGGTTCACCCCTCCACTTT	CASSLWEGQGVGSPLHF
TRBV28	TRBD1	once	TRBJ1-2	TGTGCCAGCAGTTTAACCGGGACAGTCGAACCCCGGGGCTATGGCTACACCTTC	CASSLTGTVEPRGYGYTF
TRBV7-2	TRBD2	few	TRBJ2-5	TGTGCCAGCAGCTTAGAAGCTAGCGGAGAGACCCAGTACTTC	CASSLEASGETQYF
TRBV2	TRBD2	-	TRBJ2-5	TGTGCCAGCAGCTTAGGACTAGCGGAGGAGACCCAGTACTTC	CASSLGLAEETQYF
TRBV28	-	few	TRBJ1-6	TGTGCCAGCAGTCCGAGCTCCTATAATTCACCCCTCCACTTT	CASSPSSYNSPLHF
TRBV11-3	-	few	TRBJ2-5	TGTGCCAGCAGCTTACGGGGAGAGACCCAGTACTTC	CASSLRGETQYF
TRBV4-3	-	few	TRBJ1-6	TGCGCCAGCAGCCAAGAAGTCGCCCGAGATTCACCCCTCCACTTT	CASSQEVARDSPLHF
TRBV25-1	-	-	TRBJ2-2	TGTGCCAGCAGTGAAACGGAAACCGGGGAGCTGTTTTTT	CASSETETGELFF
TRBV5-1	TRBD1	few	TRBJ1-1	TGCGCCAGCAGCTTGGACAGGGGAGGGACTGAAGCTTTCTTT	CASSLDRGGTEAFF
TRBV13	TRBD1	-	TRBJ2-3	TGTGCCAGCAGCTCAGAACAGGGGTTGTCAGATACGCAGTATTTT	CASSSEQGLSDTQYF
TRBV2	-	few	TRBJ2-5	TGTGCCAGCAGTGGGGTAACTGTGCAAGAGACCCAGTACTTC	CASSGVTVQETQYF
TRBV5-1	-	-	TRBJ1-6	TGCGCCAGCACCGAAGAGGGCGGTAATAATTCACCCCTCCACTTT	CASTEEGGNNSPLHF
TRBV30	-	few	TRBJ2-6	TGTGCCTGGAGTGTACTGAGCTCTGGGGCCAACGTCCTGACTTTC	CAWSVLSSGANVLTF
TRBV6-1	-	-	TRBJ1-2	TGTGCCAGCAGTGAAGTCGAGACAGGATATAACTATGGCTACACCTTC	CASSEVETGYNYGYTF
TRBV7-2	-	-	TRBJ2-7	TGTGCCAGCAGCTTAGTCGGGGCCTACTACGAGCAGTACTTC	CASSLVGAYYEQYF
TRBV10-3	TRBD2	-	TRBJ2-1	TGTGCCATCAGTGAGTCGGGTAGCGGGGGGTCTCTCTCCTACAATGAGCAGTTCTTC	CAISESGSGGSLSYNEQFF
TRBV5-4	TRBD1	-	TRBJ2-1	TGTGCCAGCAGCTTTGACAGGGGGACCTACAATGAGCAGTTCTTC	CASSFDRGTYNEQFF
TRBV9	TRBD2	-	TRBJ2-3	TGTGCCAGCAGCGTAGCACTAGCGGGGGGTATATCCACAGATACGCAGTATTTT	CASSVALAGGISTDTQYF
TRBV29-1	TRBD1	-	TRBJ1-1	TGCAGCGGAAGGGGGCAGGGCACTGAAGCTTTCTTT	CSGRGQGTEAFF
TRBV5-1	-	few	TRBJ1-2	TGCGCCAGCAGCAGGACTCATCCTAACTATGGCTACACCTTC	CASSRTHPNYGYTF
TRBV14	-	-	TRBJ2-3	TGTGCCAGCAGCCAAGATTTGCAGTATACGCAGTATTTT	CASSQDLQYTQYF
TRBV7-9	-	-	TRBJ2-5	TGTGCCAGCAGCTCAGAGGTGGCCCAGTACTTC	CASSSEVAQYF
TRBV7-2	-	few	TRBJ2-7	TGTGCCAGCAGCCACCGACAGGCGCCCTACGAGCAGTACTTC	CASSHRQAPYEQYF
TRBV29-1	TRBD1	few	TRBJ1-1	TGCAGCGTAGGGACAGCCACTGAAGCTTTCTTT	CSVGTATEAFF
TRBV7-2	-	many	TRBJ2-3	TGTGCCAGCAGCACTCCAACAGATACGCAGTATTTT	CASSTPTDTQYF
TRBV7-2	-	-	TRBJ2-5	TGTGCCAGCAGCTTAGGTATCGCGTCGGGGCAAGAGACCCAGTACTTC	CASSLGIASGQETQYF
TRBV29-1	-	-	TRBJ1-1	TGCAGCGCCGAAGCCCAGGGTATCACTGAAGCTTTCTTT	CSAEAQGITEAFF
TRBV7-2	-	-	TRBJ2-6	TGTGCCAGCAGCTTATCTTCCGGGGCCAACGTCCTGACTTTC	CASSLSSGANVLTF
TRBV4-3	-	few	TRBJ2-1	TGCGCCAGCAGCCAACGTATTGGTGCGGGGACCCACAATGAGCAGTTCTTC	CASSQRIGAGTHNEQFF
TRBV19	-	few	TRBJ1-1	TGTGCCAGTGTGCACCGGGAGGGCACTGAAGCTTTCTTT	CASVHREGTEAFF
TRBV29-1	-	few	TRBJ1-5	TGCAGCGTTGATGCGGGGCAGGGAGACCAGCCCCAGCATTTT	CSVDAGQGDQPQHF
TRBV2	-	-	TRBJ1-2	TGTGCCAGCAGTGAACGGGGAAGCCCTACTTATCCCCACTATGGCTACACCTTC	CASSERGSPTYPHYGYTF
TRBV18	-	-	TRBJ1-4	TGTGCCAGCTCACCACCGACCAAGAAAGCAACTAATGAAAAACTGTTTTTT	CASSPPTKKATNEKLFF
TRBV10-3	-	few	TRBJ1-1	TGTGCCATCAGTGCCACCCTAGGGGACACTGAAGCTTTCTTT	CAISATLGDTEAFF
TRBV7-9	TRBD1	-	TRBJ2-5	TGTGCCAGCAGCCCCGGACAGGCATATCAACAAGAGACCCAGTACTTC	CASSPGQAYQQETQYF
TRBV9	-	-	TRBJ2-4	TGTGCCAGCAGCGTGGGAGTCCCCAAAAACATTCAGTACTTC	CASSVGVPKNIQYF
TRBV28	-	-	TRBJ1-2	TGTGCCAGCAGTTCGACACCGAACTATGGCTACACCTTC	CASSSTPNYGYTF
TRBV5-1	TRBD1	-	TRBJ2-4	TGCGCCAGCAGCTACTCCCGGGACAGCCACTTAGCCAAAAACATTCAGTACTTC	CASSYSRDSHLAKNIQYF
TRBV4-3	TRBD1	-	TRBJ1-6	TGCGCCAGCAGCCAAGAGGATAGGAGGACAGGGAAGGTCTCCTATAATTCACCCCTCCACTTT	CASSQEDRRTGKVSYNSPLHF
TRBV7-2	TRBD1	-	TRBJ2-5	TGTGCCAGCAGCTTAGGGGGACAGGGGGTCGAGACCCAGTACTTC	CASSLGGQGVETQYF
TRBV29-1	TRBD1	few	TRBJ2-3	TGCAGCGTTCTCGCTGGGACAGGGGGTGCAGATACGCAGTATTTT	CSVLAGTGGADTQYF
TRBV5-4	-	-	TRBJ2-7	TGTGCCAGCAGCGGGGGTCCCCAACCTCCCTACGAGCAGTACTTC	CASSGGPQPPYEQYF
TRBV6-5	TRBD2	few	TRBJ2-4	TGTGCCAGCAGTCGATCTAGCCGGGGGGGGAACATTCAGTACTTC	CASSRSSRGGNIQYF
TRBV9	TRBD2	few	TRBJ2-7	TGTGCCAGCAGCGGCAGCGGGGGGGCTTCTAACGAGCAGTACTTC	CASSGSGGASNEQYF
TRBV7-9	-	few	TRBJ1-1	TGTGCCAGCAGCCTAAGGACCGAAGGTACTGAAGCTTTCTTT	CASSLRTEGTEAFF
TRBV7-2	-	-	TRBJ2-5	TGTGCCAGCAGGCCAGGCGGAGGAGGGGAGACCCAGTACTTC	CASRPGGGGETQYF
TRBV25-1	-	few	TRBJ2-5	TGTGCCAGCAGTGAACCCCTCCGTCAGGGAGAGACCCAGTACTTC	CASSEPLRQGETQYF
TRBV9	-	once	TRBJ1-1	TGTGCCAGCAGCGTAGATAGCTACGCTGAAGCTTTCTTT	CASSVDSYAEAFF
TRBV28	TRBD1	-	TRBJ2-5	TGTGCCAGCAGCGATTCCGGGACAGGGCCCAAGACCCAGTACTTC	CASSDSGTGPKTQYF
TRBV7-8	-	-	TRBJ1-6	TGTGCCAGCAGCTTGGATTCACCCCTCCACTTT	CASSLDSPLHF
TRBV4-3	-	few	TRBJ2-5	TGCGCCAGCAGCCAAGATCAGGCAGGGTCTGCGGCCCAGTACTTC	CASSQDQAGSAAQYF
TRBV4-3	-	-	TRBJ1-5	TGCGCCAGCAGCCAAGGTGGTGATCGCCCTTATCAGCCCCAGCATTTT	CASSQGGDRPYQPQHF
TRBV6-5	-	-	TRBJ2-1	TGTGCCAGCCGAGAGAACAATGAGCAGTTCTTC	CASRENNEQFF
TRBV4-3	-	-	TRBJ1-6	TGCGCCAGCAGCCAAGGGACGTCGGCAGCCTCCCATTATAATTCACCCCTCCACTTT	CASSQGTSAASHYNSPLHF
TRBV29-1	-	-	TRBJ1-5	TGCAGCGTTGCCCCGGAGGCAGGGGATCAGCCCCAGCATTTT	CSVAPEAGDQPQHF